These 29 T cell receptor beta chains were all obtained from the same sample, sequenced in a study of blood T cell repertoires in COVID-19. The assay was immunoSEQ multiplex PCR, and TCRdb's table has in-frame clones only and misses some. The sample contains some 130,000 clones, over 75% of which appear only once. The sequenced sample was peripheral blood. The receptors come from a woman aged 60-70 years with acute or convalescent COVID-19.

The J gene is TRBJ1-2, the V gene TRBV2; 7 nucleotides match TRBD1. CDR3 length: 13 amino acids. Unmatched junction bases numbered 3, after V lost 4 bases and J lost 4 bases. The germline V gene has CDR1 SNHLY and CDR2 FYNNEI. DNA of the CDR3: TGTGCCAGCAGTGCGGGACAGACCTATGGCTACACCTTC. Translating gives CASSAGQTYGYTF.

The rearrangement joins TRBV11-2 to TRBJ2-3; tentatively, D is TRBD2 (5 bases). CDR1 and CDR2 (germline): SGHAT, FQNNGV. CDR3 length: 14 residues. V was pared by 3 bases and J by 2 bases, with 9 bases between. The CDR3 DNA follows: TGTGCCAGCAGCTTTGAGCGGATCACAGATACGCAGTATTTT. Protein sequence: CASSFERITDTQYF.

CDR3 protein: CASSLRGQANTEAFF. CDR3 DNA: TGTGCCAGCAGTCTTAGGGGGCAGGCGAACACTGAAGCTTTCTTT. The chain joins TRBV7-8 to TRBJ1-1; 7 nucleotides align to TRBD1. This CDR3 comprises 15 residues. Germline V CDR1 and CDR2: SGHVS, FQNEAQ. Trimming removed 6 bases from V and 1 base from J; junction bases left unmatched: 8.

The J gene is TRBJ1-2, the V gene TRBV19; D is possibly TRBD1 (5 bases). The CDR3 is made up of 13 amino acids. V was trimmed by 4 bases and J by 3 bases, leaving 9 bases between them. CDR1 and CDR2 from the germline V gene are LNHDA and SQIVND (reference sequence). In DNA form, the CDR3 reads TGTGCCAGTAGTAAGCAGGGCCACTATGGCTACACCTTC. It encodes CASSKQGHYGYTF.

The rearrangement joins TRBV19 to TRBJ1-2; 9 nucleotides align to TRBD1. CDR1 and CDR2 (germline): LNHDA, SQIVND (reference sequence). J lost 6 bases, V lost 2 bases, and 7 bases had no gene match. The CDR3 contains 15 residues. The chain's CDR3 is CASSIITGGVDGYTF. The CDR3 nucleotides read TGTGCCAGTAGTATAATAACAGGGGGCGTAGATGGCTACACCTTC.

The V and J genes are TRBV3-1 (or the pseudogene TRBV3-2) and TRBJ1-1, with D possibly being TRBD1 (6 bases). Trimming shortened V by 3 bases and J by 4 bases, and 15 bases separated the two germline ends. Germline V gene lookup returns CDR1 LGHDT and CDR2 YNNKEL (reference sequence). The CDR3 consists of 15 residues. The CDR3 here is CASSQVLLGGTEAFF. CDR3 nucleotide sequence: TGTGCCAGCAGCCAGGTCCTTTTAGGGGGCACTGAAGCTTTCTTT.

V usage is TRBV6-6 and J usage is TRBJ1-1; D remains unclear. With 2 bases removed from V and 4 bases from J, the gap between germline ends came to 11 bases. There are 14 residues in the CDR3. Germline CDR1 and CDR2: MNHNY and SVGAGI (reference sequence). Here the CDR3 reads CASSYPPGSTEAFF. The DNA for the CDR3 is TGTGCCAGCAGTTACCCCCCGGGATCCACTGAAGCTTTCTTT.

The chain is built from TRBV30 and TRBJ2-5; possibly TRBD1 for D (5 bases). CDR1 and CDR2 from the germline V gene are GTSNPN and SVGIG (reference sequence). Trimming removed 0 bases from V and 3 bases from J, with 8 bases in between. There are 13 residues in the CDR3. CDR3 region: CAWSVRTKETQYF. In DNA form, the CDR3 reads TGTGCCTGGAGTGTTAGGACAAAAGAGACCCAGTACTTC.

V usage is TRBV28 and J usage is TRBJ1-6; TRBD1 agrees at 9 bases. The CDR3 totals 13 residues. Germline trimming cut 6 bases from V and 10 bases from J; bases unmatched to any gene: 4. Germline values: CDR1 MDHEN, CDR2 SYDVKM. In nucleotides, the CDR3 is TGTGCCAGCAGGCGGACAGGGGCATCACCCCTCCACTTT. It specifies CASRRTGASPLHF.

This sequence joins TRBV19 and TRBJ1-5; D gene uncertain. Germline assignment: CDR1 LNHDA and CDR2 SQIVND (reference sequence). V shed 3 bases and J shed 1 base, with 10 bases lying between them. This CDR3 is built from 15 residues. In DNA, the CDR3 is TGTGCCAGTAGTATTGGTAGGGAGAGCAATCAGCCCCAGCATTTT. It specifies CASSIGRESNQPQHF.

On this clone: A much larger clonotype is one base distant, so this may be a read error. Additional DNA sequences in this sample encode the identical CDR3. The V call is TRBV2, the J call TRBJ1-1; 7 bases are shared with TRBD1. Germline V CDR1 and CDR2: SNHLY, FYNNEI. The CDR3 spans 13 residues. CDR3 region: CAIGDRMNTEAFF. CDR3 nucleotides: TGTGCCATAGGGGACAGAATGAATACTGAAGCTTTCTTT. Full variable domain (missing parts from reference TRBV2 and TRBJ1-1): EPEVTQTPSHQVTQMGQEVILRCVPISNHLYFYWYRQILGQKVEFLVSFYNNEISEKSEIFDDQFSVERPDGSNFTLKIRSTKLEDSAMYFCAIGDRMNTEAFFGQGTRLTVV.

CDR3 coding DNA: TGCAGCGGGAGGGGGGGACCTTCCTTTAATGAGCAGTTCTTC. Its protein product is CSGRGGPSFNEQFF. J is TRBJ2-1 and V is TRBV29-1; a weak D match, TRBD2 (7 bases). The germline V and J ends were trimmed by 7 bases and 7 bases, with 20 bases remaining between them. The CDR3 is 14 residues long. The germline V gene has CDR1 SQVTM and CDR2 ANQGSEA.

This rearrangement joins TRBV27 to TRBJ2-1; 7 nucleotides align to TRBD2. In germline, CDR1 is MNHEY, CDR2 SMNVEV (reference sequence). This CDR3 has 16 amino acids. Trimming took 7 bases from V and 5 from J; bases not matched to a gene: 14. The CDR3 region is CASTPSLGLRNNEQFF. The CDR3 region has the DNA TGTGCCAGCACCCCCTCCCTGGGACTACGCAACAATGAGCAGTTCTTC.

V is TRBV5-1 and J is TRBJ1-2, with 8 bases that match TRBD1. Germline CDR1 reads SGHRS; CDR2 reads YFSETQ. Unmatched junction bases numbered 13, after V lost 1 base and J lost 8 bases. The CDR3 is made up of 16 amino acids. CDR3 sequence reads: CASSLFRRQGIGGYTF. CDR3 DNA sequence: TGCGCCAGCAGCTTGTTTAGGAGACAGGGGATTGGGGGCTACACCTTC.

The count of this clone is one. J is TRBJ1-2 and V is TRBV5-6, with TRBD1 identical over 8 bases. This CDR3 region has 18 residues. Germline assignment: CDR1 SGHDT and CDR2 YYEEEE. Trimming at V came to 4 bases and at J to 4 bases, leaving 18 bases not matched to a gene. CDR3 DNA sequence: TGTGCCAGCAGCCCCCTGGGACAGGACTTCTCAGGGGGCTATGGCTACACCTTC. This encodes CASSPLGQDFSGGYGYTF.

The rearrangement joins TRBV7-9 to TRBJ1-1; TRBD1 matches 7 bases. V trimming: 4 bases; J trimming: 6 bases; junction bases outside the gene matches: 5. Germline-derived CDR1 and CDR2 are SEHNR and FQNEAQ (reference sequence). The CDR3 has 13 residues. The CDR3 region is CASSSGGHAEAFF. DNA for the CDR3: TGTGCCAGCAGCTCAGGGGGGCACGCTGAAGCTTTCTTT.

The CDR3 region is CASSPGTGNAYGYTF. The DNA of the CDR3 is TGTGCCAGCTCACCCGGGACAGGGAACGCCTATGGCTACACCTTC. V is TRBV18 and J is TRBJ1-2; 9 bases line up with TRBD1. Germline lookup yields CDR1 KGHSH and CDR2 LQKENI. This CDR3 region has 15 residues. With 3 bases clipped from V and 4 bases from J, the junction kept 6 bases outside the gene matches. Full variable domain (remainder filled in from reference TRBV18 and TRBJ1-2): NAGVMQNPRHLVRRRGQEARLRCSPMKGHSHVYWYRQLPEEGLKFMVYLQKENIIDESGMPKERFSAEFPKEGPSILRIQQVVRGDSAAYFCASSPGTGNAYGYTFGSGTRLTVV.

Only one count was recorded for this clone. CDR3 sequence reads: CAWSPGQNNQPQHF. The CDR3 nucleotides read TGTGCCTGGTCCCCGGGACAGAATAATCAGCCCCAGCATTTT. This chain links TRBV30 with TRBJ1-5, with 7 positions matching TRBD1. The CDR3 has 14 amino acids. The V and J ends lost 5 bases and 4 bases, in that order; junction bases with no gene match: 8. The germline V gene encodes CDR1 GTSNPN and CDR2 SVGIG (reference sequence). Full variable domain (remainder filled in from reference TRBV30 and TRBJ1-5): SQTIHQWPATLVQPVGSPLSLECTVEGTSNPNLYWYRQAAGRGLQLLFYSVGIGQISSEVPQNLSASRPQDRQFILSSKKLLLSDSGFYLCAWSPGQNNQPQHFGDGTRLSIL.

The CDR3 sequence is CASSHTGTGVGAFF. CDR3 DNA sequence: TGTGCCAGCAGCCATACCGGGACAGGGGTTGGGGCTTTCTTT. The V call is TRBV4-2, the J call TRBJ1-1, with 10 bases aligning to TRBD1. There are 14 residues in the CDR3. Germline V gene data show CDR1 as LGHNA and CDR2 as YNFKEQ. Losses at the gene ends were 3 bases for V and 11 bases for J; bases not matched to a gene: 9.

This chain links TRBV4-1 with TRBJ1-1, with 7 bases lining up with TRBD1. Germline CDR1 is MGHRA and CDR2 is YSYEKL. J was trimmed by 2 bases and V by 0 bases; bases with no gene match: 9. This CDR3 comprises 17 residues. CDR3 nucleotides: TGCGCCAGCAGCCAAGAACCAGGGGGATACATCAACACTGAAGCTTTCTTT. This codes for CASSQEPGGYINTEAFF.

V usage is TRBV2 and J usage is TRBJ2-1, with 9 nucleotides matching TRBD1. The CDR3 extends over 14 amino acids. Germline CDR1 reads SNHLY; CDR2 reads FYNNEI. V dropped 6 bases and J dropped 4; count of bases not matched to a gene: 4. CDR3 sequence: CASSRDRAYNEQFF. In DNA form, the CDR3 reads TGTGCCAGCAGCCGGGACAGGGCTTACAATGAGCAGTTCTTC.

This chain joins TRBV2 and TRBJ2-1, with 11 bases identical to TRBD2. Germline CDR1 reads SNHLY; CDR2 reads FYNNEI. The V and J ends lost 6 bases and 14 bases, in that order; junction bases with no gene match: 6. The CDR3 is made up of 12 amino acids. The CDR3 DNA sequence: TGTGCCAGCAGCGGAAGTAGCGGGAGGGAGTTCTTC. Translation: CASSGSSGREFF.

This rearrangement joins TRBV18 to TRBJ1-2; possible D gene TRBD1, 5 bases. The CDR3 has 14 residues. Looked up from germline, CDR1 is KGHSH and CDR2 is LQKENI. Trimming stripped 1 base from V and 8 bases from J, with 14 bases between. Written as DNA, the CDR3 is TGTGCCAGCTCACCACTTAAGGGGAACCACGGCTACACCTTC. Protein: CASSPLKGNHGYTF.

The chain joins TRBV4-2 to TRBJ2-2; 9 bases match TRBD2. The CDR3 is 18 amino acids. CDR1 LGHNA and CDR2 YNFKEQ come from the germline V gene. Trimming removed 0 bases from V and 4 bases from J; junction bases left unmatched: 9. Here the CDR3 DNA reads TGTGCCAGCAGCCAAGAGTTAGTGACTAGCGGCGGCACCGGGGAGCTGTTTTTT. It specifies CASSQELVTSGGTGELFF.

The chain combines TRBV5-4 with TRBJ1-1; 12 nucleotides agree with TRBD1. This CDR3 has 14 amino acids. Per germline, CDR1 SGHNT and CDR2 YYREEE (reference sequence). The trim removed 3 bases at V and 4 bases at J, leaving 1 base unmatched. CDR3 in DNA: TGTGCCAGCAGCTCGGGACAGGGGGCCACTGAAGCTTTCTTT. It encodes CASSSGQGATEAFF. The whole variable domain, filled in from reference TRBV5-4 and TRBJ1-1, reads ETGVTQSPTHLIKTRGQQVTLRCSSQSGHNTVSWYQQALGQGPQFIFQYYREEENGRGNFPPRFSGLQFPNYSSELNVNALELDDSALYLCASSSGQGATEAFFGQGTRLTVV.

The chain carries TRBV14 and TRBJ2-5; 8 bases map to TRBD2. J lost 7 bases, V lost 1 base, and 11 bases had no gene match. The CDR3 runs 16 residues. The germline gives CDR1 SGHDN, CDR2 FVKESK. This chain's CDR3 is CASSQGLAGPRATQYF. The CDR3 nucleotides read TGTGCCAGCAGCCAAGGGCTAGCGGGCCCCCGGGCGACCCAGTACTTC.

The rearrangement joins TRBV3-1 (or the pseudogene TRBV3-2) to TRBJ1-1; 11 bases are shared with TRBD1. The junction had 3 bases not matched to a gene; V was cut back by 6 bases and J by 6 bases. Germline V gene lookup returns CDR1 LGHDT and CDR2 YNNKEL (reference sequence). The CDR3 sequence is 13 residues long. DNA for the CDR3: TGTGCCAGCAGGGGGGGACAGGGGGCTGAAGCTTTCTTT. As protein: CASRGGQGAEAFF.

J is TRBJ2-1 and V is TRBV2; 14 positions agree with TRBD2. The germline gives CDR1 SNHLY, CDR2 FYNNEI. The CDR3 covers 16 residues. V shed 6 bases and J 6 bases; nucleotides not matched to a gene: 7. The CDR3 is CASRLPGLAGVNEQFF. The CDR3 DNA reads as TGTGCCAGCAGGCTTCCGGGACTAGCGGGAGTCAATGAGCAGTTCTTC.

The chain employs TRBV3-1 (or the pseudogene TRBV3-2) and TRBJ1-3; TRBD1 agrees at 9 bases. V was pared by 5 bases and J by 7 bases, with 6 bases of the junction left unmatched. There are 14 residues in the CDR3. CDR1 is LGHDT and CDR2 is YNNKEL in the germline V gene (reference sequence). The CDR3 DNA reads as TGTGCCAGCAGCGGGACAGGGAGGGTGAACACCATATATTTT. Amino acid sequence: CASSGTGRVNTIYF.